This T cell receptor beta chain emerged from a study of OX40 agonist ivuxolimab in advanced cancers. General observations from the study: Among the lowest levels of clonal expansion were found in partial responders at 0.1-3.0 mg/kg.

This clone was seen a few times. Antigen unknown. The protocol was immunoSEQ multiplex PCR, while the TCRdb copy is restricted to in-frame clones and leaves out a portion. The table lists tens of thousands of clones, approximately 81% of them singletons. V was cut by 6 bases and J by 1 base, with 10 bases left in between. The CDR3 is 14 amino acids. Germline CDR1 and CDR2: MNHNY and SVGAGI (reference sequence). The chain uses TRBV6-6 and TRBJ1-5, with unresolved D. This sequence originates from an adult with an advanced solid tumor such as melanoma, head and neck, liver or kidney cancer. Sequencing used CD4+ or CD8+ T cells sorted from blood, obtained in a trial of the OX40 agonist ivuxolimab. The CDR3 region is CASRLDPSNQPQHF. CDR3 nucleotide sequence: TGTGCCAGCAGACTCGACCCCAGCAATCAGCCCCAGCATTTT.